This T cell receptor beta chain emerged from a study of blood T cells in healthy people across ages. V lost 1 base and J lost 4, with 13 bases in between. Germline-derived CDR1 and CDR2 are DFQATT and SNEGSKA (reference sequence). The CDR3 extends over 14 amino acids. A few counts support this clonotype. Antigen unknown. It was with a sample-barcoded 5' primer and a J-beta primer mix that a second PCR of roughly 7 to 11 cycles was run. From the 5' RACE reads, TCRdb called clonotypes with MiXCR, one entry per CDR3 protein. The sample lists around 1,500,000 distinct CDR3 sequences; 28% were seen once. Study results and caveats: PBMCs were not sorted, which prevented a conclusive comparison of naive versus antigen-experienced cells. Among long-lived donors, naive CD4+ cells were more numerous and diversity higher than in aged donors.

Source material: blood. V is TRBV20-1 and J is TRBJ1-2, with D maybe TRBD1 (5 bases). This sequence was found in a woman aged 25 to 39 in good health. DNA of the CDR3: TGCAGTGCTAGAGTTCTCGGGACCGGCTATGGCTACACCTTC. Translated, it gives CSARVLGTGYGYTF.